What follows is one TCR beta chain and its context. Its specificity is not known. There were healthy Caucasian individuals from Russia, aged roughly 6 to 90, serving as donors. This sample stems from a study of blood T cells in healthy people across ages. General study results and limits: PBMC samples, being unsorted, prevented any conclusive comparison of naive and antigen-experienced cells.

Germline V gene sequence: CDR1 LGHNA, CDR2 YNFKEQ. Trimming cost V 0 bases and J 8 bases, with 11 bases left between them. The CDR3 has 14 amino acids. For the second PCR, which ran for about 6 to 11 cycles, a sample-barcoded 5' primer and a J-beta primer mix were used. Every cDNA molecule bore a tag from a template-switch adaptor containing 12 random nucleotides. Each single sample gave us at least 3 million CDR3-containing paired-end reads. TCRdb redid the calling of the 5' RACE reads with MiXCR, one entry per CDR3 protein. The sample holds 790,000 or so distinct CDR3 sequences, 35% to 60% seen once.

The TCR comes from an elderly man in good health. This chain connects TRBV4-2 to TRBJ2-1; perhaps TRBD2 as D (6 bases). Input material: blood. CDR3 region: CASSQDSSGDEQFF. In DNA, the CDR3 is TGTGCCAGCAGCCAAGACTCCTCGGGGGATGAGCAGTTCTTC.